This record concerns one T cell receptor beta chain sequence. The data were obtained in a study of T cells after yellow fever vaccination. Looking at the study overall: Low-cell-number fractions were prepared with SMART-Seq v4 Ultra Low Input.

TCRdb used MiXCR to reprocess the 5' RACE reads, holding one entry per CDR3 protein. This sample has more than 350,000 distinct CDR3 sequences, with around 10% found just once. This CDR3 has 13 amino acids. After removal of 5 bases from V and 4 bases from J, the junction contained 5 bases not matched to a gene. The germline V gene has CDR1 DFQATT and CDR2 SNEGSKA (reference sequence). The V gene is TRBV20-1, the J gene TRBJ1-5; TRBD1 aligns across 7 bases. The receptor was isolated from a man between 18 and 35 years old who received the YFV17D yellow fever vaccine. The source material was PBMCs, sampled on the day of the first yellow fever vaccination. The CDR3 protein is CSAVDRVNQPQHF. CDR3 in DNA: TGCAGTGCTGTCGACAGGGTGAATCAGCCCCAGCATTTT.